Below are 13 T cell receptor beta chains sequenced from a single sample in a study of cytomegalovirus exposure and HLA in healthy donors. A multiplex PCR was run with 60 Vbeta primers and 13 Jbeta primers. Using immunoSEQ multiplex PCR, the repertoire was profiled, and TCRdb retains in-frame clones only, with some absent. Of roughly 150,000 clones listed, about 75% are singletons. Material: PBMCs. These receptors originate from a man in his late teens or twenties in good health and CMV-seropositive.

The chain combines TRBV11-3 with TRBJ2-2, with a tentative D call TRBD2 (6 bases). Deletions cut 4 bases from V and 6 bases from J, with 12 bases between. Germline V lookup: CDR1 SGHNT, CDR2 YENEEA. The CDR3 has 14 amino acids. The CDR3 loop is CASSSVSGSGELFF. The CDR3 DNA follows: TGTGCCAGCAGCTCCGTGAGCGGGTCCGGGGAGCTGTTTTTT.

CDR3 loop: CASSFRGSTDTQYF. The CDR3 DNA sequence: TGTGCCAGCAGCTTCAGGGGTAGCACAGATACGCAGTATTTT. The rearrangement uses TRBV13 and TRBJ2-3; D is perhaps TRBD1 (6 bases). Germline V CDR1 and CDR2: PRHDT, FYEKMQ (reference sequence). V lost 3 bases to trimming and J lost 0 bases, with 7 bases between them. The CDR3 covers 14 residues.

As DNA, the CDR3 is TGTGCCAGCAGTGCTCTCGGGGGAGAGAATGAAAAACTGTTTTTT. It specifies CASSALGGENEKLFF. The chain carries TRBV27 and TRBJ1-4, with D perhaps TRBD1 (5 bases). The CDR3 length is 15 residues. Trimming stripped 5 bases from V and 5 bases from J, with 15 bases between. Germline V gene data show CDR1 as MNHEY and CDR2 as SMNVEV (reference sequence).

The V call is TRBV11-2, the J call TRBJ2-1; TRBD2 might be the D (5 bases). The CDR3 sequence is 15 residues long. The V end was cut by 6 bases, the J end by 4 bases, with 16 bases between. Germline assignment: CDR1 SGHAT and CDR2 FQNNGV. CDR3 region: CASRGLALIYNEQFF. In nucleotides, the CDR3 is TGTGCCAGCAGGGGTCTAGCCTTGATATACAATGAGCAGTTCTTC.

J is TRBJ2-3 and V is TRBV21-1; TRBD2 is taken as the D call from the table, unchecked against the DNA. TRBV21-1 is shown as a pseudogene. This CDR3 spans 18 amino acids. CDR3 residues: CASSYPVVAGVCTDTQYF. Here the CDR3 DNA reads TGTGCCAGCAGCTATCCGGTGGTAGCGGGAGTTTGTACAGATACGCAGTATTTT.

The chain combines TRBV5-5 with TRBJ2-1; 8 bases align to TRBD1. There are 17 residues in the CDR3. The germline V gene has CDR1 SGHKS and CDR2 YYEKEE (reference sequence). The V and J ends lost 4 bases and 10 bases, in that order; junction bases with no gene match: 19. CDR3 coding DNA: TGTGCCAGCAGCCGGATCGCCGGGACAGGCCCCGCTCGGGAGCAGTTCTTC. Translated: CASSRIAGTGPAREQFF.

This chain joins TRBV4-1 and TRBJ1-3; weak D call: TRBD1 (5 bases). CDR3 size: 15 residues. The germline CDR1 and CDR2 sequences are MGHRA and YSYEKL. Trimming removed 4 bases from V and 10 bases from J, with 20 bases in between. DNA of the CDR3: TGCGCCAGCAGCCCCCACGGACCTACTGGGGGGACCATATATTTT. As protein: CASSPHGPTGGTIYF.

The chain couples TRBV29-1 to TRBJ1-1, with D unclear. The CDR3 contains 13 residues. Looked up from germline, CDR1 is SQVTM and CDR2 is ANQGSEA. The V end was cut by 4 bases, the J end by 10 bases, with 19 bases between. CDR3 sequence (DNA): TGCAGCGTTGTGGTCGGGAGAGTTCCAGGAGCTTTCTTT. Its translation: CSVVVGRVPGAFF.

J is TRBJ2-1 and V is TRBV6-5; D gene ambiguous. Germline-derived CDR1 and CDR2 are MNHEY and SVGAGI. Trimming left V 4 bases short and J 9 bases short, with 7 bases between. The CDR3 extends over 11 amino acids. CDR3 residues: CASSSGLEQFF. The CDR3 DNA sequence: TGTGCCAGCAGTTCAGGCCTTGAGCAGTTCTTC.

The chain combines TRBV7-3 with TRBJ2-1, with 9 bases fitting TRBD2. CDR3 size: 18 residues. With V trimmed by 4 bases and J by 7 bases, 17 bases remained unmatched. From germline, CDR1 is SGHTA and CDR2 FQGTGA. The CDR3: CASSSLGLGGRAGNEQFF. DNA of the CDR3: TGTGCCAGCAGCTCCCTAGGACTTGGCGGGAGGGCCGGAAATGAGCAGTTCTTC.

With respect to this clone: Mismatch with germline at one junction end may stem from a read error. This rearrangement joins TRBV27 to TRBJ1-2; no definite D call. Germline V gives CDR1 MNHEY, CDR2 SMNVEV (reference sequence). The length of the CDR3 is 17 residues. CDR3 loop: CASTHLGGLGEAEGYPF. CDR3 coding DNA: TGTGCCAGCACCCACCTCGGAGGGTTGGGTGAAGCTGAAGGCTACCCCTTC.

The rearrangement links TRBV28 to TRBJ2-7; 9 nucleotides align to TRBD2. Unmatched junction bases numbered 8, after V lost 4 bases and J lost 4 bases. The CDR3 runs to 15 residues. From germline, CDR1 is MDHEN and CDR2 SYDVKM. The CDR3 DNA follows: TGTGCCAGCAGTTCCCCGGGACTAGCCTATTACGAGCAGTACTTC. Translated, it gives CASSSPGLAYYEQYF.

This chain connects TRBV2 to TRBJ2-7; D might be TRBD2 (6 bases). Germline values: CDR1 SNHLY, CDR2 FYNNEI. V lost 3 bases and J 4 bases, leaving 16 bases between the germline ends. The CDR3 contains 15 residues. The CDR3 coding sequence is TGTGCCAGCAGTGATGGGGTCGGGAGTCGGTACGAGCAGTACTTC. Its translation: CASSDGVGSRYEQYF.